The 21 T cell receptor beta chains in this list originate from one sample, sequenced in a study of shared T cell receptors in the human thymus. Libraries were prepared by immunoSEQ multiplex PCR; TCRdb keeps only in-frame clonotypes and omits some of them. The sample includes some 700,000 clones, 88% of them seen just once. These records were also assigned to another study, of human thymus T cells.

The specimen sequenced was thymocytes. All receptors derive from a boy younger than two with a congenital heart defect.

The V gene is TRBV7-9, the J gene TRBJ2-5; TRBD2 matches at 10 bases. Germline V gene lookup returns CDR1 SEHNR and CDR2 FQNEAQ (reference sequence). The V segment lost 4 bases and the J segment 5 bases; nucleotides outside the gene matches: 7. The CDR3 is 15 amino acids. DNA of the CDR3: TGTGCCAGCAGCTCCAAGCGGGAGGGTTGTGAGACCCAGTACTTC. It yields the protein CASSSKREGCETQYF. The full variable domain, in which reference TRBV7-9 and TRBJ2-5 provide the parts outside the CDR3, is DTGVSQNPRHKITKRGQNVTFRCDPISEHNRLYWYRQTLGQGPEFLTYFQNEAQLEKSRLLSDRFSAERPKGSFSTLEIQRTEQGDSAMYLCASSSKREGCETQYFGPGTRLLVL.

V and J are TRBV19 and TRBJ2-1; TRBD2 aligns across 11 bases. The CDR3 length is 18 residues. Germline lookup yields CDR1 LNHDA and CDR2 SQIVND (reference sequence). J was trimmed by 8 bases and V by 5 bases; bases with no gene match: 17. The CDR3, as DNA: TGTGCCAGTAGTCCCCCCAGAGGTAGCGGGAGGGCCGGAGATGAGCAGTTCTTC. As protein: CASSPPRGSGRAGDEQFF. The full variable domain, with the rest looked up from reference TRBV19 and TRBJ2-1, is DGGITQSPKYLFRKEGQNVTLSCEQNLNHDAMYWYRQDPGQGLRLIYYSQIVNDFQKGDIAEGYSVSREKKESFPLTVTSAQKNPTAFYLCASSPPRGSGRAGDEQFFGPGTRLTVL.

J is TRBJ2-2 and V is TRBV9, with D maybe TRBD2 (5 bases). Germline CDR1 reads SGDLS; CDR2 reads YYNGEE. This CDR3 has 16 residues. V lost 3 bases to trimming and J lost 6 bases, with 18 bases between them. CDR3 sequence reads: CASSGSQEEYAGELFF. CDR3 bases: TGTGCCAGCAGCGGGTCCCAGGAGGAGTATGCCGGGGAGCTGTTTTTT.

CDR3 sequence: CASSIASGGNQPQHF. CDR3 coding DNA: TGTGCCAGTAGTATCGCCTCAGGGGGCAATCAGCCCCAGCATTTT. The V gene is TRBV19, the J gene TRBJ1-5, with a weak D call TRBD1 (6 bases). Germline V gene lookup returns CDR1 LNHDA and CDR2 SQIVND (reference sequence). CDR3 length: 15 amino acids. V dropped 3 bases and J dropped 2 bases, with 11 bases sitting between them.

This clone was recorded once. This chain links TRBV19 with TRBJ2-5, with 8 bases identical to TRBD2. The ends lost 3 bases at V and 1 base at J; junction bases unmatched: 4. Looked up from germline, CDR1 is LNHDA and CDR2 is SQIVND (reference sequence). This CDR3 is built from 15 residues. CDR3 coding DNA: TGTGCCAGTAGTATCGGGAGGGAGTCCCAAGAGACCCAGTACTTC. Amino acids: CASSIGRESQETQYF.

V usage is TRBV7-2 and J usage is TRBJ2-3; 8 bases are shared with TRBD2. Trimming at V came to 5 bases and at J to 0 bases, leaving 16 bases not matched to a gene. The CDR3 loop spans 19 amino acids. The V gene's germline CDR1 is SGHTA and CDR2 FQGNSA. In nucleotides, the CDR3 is TGTGCCAGCAGCCTCGCCGGGACTAGAGATCTCCATAGCACAGATACGCAGTATTTT. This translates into CASSLAGTRDLHSTDTQYF.

CDR3 loop: CASSFEGSYEQYF. The CDR3 coding sequence is TGTGCCAGCAGTTTTGAGGGCTCCTACGAGCAGTACTTC. The chain carries TRBV28 and TRBJ2-7, with D possibly TRBD2 on 5 matching bases. The CDR3 has 13 amino acids. Germline V gives CDR1 MDHEN, CDR2 SYDVKM. The germline V and J ends were trimmed by 3 bases and 0 bases, with 6 bases remaining between them.

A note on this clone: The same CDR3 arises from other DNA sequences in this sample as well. CDR3 bases: TGTGCCAGCAGCTTGGGCCTAGCGGGAGGCGGGGAGCAGTTCTTC. It specifies CASSLGLAGGGEQFF. This chain connects TRBV5-4 to TRBJ2-1, with 11 nucleotides matching TRBD2. J gave up 10 bases and V 0 bases, and 6 bases lay outside the gene matches. The CDR3 contains 15 residues. Looked up from germline, CDR1 is SGHNT and CDR2 is YYREEE (reference sequence).

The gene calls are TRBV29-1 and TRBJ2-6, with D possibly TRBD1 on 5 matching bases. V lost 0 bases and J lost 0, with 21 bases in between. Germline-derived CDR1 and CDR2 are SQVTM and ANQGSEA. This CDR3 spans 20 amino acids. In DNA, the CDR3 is TGCAGCGTTGAAGATCAAAACGAGACAGCTTCCAGCTCTGGGGCCAACGTCCTGACTTTC. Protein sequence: CSVEDQNETASSSGANVLTF.

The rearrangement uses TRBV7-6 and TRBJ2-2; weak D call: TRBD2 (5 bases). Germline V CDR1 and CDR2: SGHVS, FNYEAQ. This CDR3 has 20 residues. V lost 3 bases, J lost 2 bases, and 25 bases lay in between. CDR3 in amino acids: CASSFPKLGRRSPNTGELFF. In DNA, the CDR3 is TGTGCCAGCAGCTTCCCCAAGCTCGGACGGAGGTCCCCCAACACCGGGGAGCTGTTTTTT.

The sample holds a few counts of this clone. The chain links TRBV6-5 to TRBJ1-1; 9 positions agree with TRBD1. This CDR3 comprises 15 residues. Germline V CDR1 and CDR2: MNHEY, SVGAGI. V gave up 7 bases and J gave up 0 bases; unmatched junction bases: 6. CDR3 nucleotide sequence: TGTGCCAGCATTACGGGACAGGGATTGAACACTGAAGCTTTCTTT. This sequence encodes CASITGQGLNTEAFF.

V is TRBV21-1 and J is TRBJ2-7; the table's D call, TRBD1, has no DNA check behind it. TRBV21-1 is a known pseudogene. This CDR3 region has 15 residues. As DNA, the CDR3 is TGTGCCAGCGACAAACAGGCCTCAAGCTCCTACGAGCAGTACTTC. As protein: CASDKQASSSYEQYF.

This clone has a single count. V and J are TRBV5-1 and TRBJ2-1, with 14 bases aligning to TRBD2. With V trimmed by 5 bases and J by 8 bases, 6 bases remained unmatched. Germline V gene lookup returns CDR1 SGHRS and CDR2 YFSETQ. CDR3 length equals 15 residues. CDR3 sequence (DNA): TGCGCCAGCAGGTTAGGACTAGCGGGAGGCGATGAGCAGTTCTTC. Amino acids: CASRLGLAGGDEQFF. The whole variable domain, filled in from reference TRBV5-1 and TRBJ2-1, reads KAGVTQTPRYLIKTRGQQVTLSCSPISGHRSVSWYQQTPGQGLQFLFEYFSETQRNKGNFPGRFSGRQFSNSRSEMNVSTLELGDSALYLCASRLGLAGGDEQFFGPGTRLTVL.

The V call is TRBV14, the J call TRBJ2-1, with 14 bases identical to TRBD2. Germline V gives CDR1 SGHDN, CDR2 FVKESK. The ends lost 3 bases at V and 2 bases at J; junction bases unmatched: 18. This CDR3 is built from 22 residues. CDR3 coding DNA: TGTGCCAGCAGCCATGCGACCGAACCGGGACTAGCGGGAGCGGTCGCCTACAATGAGCAGTTCTTC. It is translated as CASSHATEPGLAGAVAYNEQFF.

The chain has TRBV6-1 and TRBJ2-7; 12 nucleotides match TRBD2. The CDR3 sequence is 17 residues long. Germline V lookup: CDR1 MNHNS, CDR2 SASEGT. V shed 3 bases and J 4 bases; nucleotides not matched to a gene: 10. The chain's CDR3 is CASSDRTSGIRPYEQYF. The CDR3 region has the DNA TGTGCCAGCAGTGACAGGACTAGCGGGATCCGTCCGTACGAGCAGTACTTC.

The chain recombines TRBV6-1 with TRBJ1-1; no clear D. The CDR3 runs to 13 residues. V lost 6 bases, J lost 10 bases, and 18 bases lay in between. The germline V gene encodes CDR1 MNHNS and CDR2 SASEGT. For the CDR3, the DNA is TGTGCCAGCAGATTCGGACTGAAAAGTGCAGCTTTCTTT. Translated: CASRFGLKSAAFF.

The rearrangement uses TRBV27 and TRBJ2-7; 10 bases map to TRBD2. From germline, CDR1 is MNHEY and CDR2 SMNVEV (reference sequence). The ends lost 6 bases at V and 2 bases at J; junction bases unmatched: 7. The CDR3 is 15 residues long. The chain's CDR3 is CASSGASGSPYEQYF. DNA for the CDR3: TGTGCCAGCAGCGGGGCTAGCGGGAGCCCCTACGAGCAGTACTTC.

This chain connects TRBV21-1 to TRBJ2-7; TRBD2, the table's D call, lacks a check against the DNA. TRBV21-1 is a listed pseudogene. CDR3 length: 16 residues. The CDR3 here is CASSTHEGWRSYEQYF. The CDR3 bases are TGTGCCAGCAGCACCCACGAGGGCTGGCGGTCCTACGAGCAGTACTTC.

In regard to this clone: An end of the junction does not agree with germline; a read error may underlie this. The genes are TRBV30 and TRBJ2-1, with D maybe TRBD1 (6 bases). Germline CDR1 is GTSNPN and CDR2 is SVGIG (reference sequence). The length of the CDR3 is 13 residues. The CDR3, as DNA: TGTGCCGGCCAGGGGACCTCCGACAATGAGCAGTTCTTC. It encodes CAGQGTSDNEQFF. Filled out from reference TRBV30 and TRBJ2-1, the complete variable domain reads SQTIHQWPATLVQPVGSPLSLECTVEGTSNPNLYWYRQAAGRGLQLLFYSVGIGQISSEVPQNLSASRPQDRQFILSSKKLLLSDSGFYLCAGQGTSDNEQFFGPGTRLTVL.

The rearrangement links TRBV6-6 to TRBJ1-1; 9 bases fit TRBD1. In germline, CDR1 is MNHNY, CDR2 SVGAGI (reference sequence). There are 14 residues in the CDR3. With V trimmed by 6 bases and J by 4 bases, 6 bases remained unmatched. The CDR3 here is CASSGTGHSTEAFF. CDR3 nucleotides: TGTGCCAGCAGCGGGACAGGGCATAGCACTGAAGCTTTCTTT.

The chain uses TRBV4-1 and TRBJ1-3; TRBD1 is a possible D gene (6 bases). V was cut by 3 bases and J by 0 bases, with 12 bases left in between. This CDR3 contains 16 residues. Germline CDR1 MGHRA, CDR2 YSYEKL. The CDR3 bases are TGCGCCAGCAGCCACCGACAGGACAACTCTGGAAACACCATATATTTT. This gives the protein CASSHRQDNSGNTIYF.